Listed below are T cell receptor beta chains from one sample, sequenced in a study of T cell responses to AZD1222 COVID-19 vaccine. This table comes from immunoSEQ multiplex PCR, and its TCRdb copy is limited to in-frame clones, with some not included. The sample holds about 150,000 clones; less than 95% are singletons and the top ten take approximately 6.2%. The sequencing used peripheral blood, collected 28 days after the second AZD1222 dose. These receptors all come from an adult who received the AZD1222 COVID-19 vaccine. The CDR3 runs from the conserved cysteine through the conserved F or W. The D gene is left open where the match is weak. Size is omitted from some rows. Given values are once, few, many or a class for expanded clones.

v_gene: TRBV7-2; j_gene: TRBJ1-4; d_gene: TRBD1; abundance: .; CDR3aa: CASSLNRGSEKLFF; CDR3nt: TGTGCCAGCAGCTTAAACAGGGGGAGCGAAAAACTGTTTTTT
v_gene: TRBV6-2/TRBV6-3; j_gene: TRBJ1-2; d_gene: .; abundance: .; CDR3aa: CASSFGSRYTF; CDR3nt: TGTGCCAGCAGTTTCGGCTCCCGCTACACCTTC
v_gene: TRBV19; j_gene: TRBJ1-2; d_gene: .; abundance: few; CDR3aa: CASSTGGIYGYTF; CDR3nt: TGTGCCAGTAGTACCGGAGGGATCTATGGCTACACCTTC
v_gene: TRBV24-1; j_gene: TRBJ2-1; d_gene: TRBD2; abundance: .; CDR3aa: CATLSGTNNEQFF; CDR3nt: TGTGCCACCTTATCCGGGACTAACAATGAGCAGTTCTTC
v_gene: TRBV5-1; j_gene: TRBJ1-4; d_gene: .; abundance: .; CDR3aa: CASSLRESSGNEKLFF; CDR3nt: TGCGCCAGCAGCTTGAGGGAAAGTTCGGGTAATGAAAAACTGTTTTTT
v_gene: TRBV28; j_gene: TRBJ2-7; d_gene: TRBD2; abundance: few; CDR3aa: CASSPGTSGAYEQYF; CDR3nt: TGTGCCAGCAGTCCTGGGACTAGCGGGGCTTACGAGCAGTACTTC
v_gene: TRBV7-2; j_gene: TRBJ1-2; d_gene: .; abundance: .; CDR3aa: CASSLEGDPRIYGYTF; CDR3nt: TGTGCCAGCAGCTTAGAGGGGGACCCGAGGATCTATGGCTACACCTTC
v_gene: TRBV12-3/TRBV12-4; j_gene: TRBJ2-3; d_gene: .; abundance: .; CDR3aa: CASCLLHTDTQYF; CDR3nt: TGTGCCAGTTGTCTCCTCCACACAGATACGCAGTATTTT
v_gene: TRBV28; j_gene: TRBJ2-1; d_gene: .; abundance: .; CDR3aa: CASSPTASSYNEQFF; CDR3nt: TGTGCCAGCAGTCCGACGGCGAGCTCCTACAATGAGCAGTTCTTC
v_gene: TRBV2; j_gene: TRBJ1-6; d_gene: .; abundance: .; CDR3aa: CASSGEVGAPNSPLHF; CDR3nt: TGTGCCAGCAGCGGTGAGGTTGGGGCTCCTAATTCACCCCTCCACTTT
v_gene: TRBV27; j_gene: TRBJ2-7; d_gene: TRBD1; abundance: .; CDR3aa: CASSFGTGGAEQYF; CDR3nt: TGTGCCAGCAGTTTTGGGACAGGGGGGGCCGAGCAGTACTTC
v_gene: TRBV30; j_gene: TRBJ2-5; d_gene: .; abundance: .; CDR3aa: CAWGQYQETQYF; CDR3nt: TGTGCCTGGGGACAGTACCAAGAGACCCAGTACTTC
v_gene: TRBV19; j_gene: TRBJ1-2; d_gene: TRBD1; abundance: .; CDR3aa: CASSGWGTGGNYGYTF; CDR3nt: TGTGCCAGTAGTGGATGGGGAACAGGGGGCAACTATGGCTACACCTTC
v_gene: TRBV28; j_gene: TRBJ1-2; d_gene: .; abundance: once; CDR3aa: CASSFPGGYTF; CDR3nt: TGTGCCAGCAGTTTCCCCGGTGGCTACACCTTC
v_gene: TRBV27; j_gene: TRBJ1-1; d_gene: .; abundance: .; CDR3aa: CASKPGERNTEAFF; CDR3nt: TGTGCCAGCAAGCCAGGGGAAAGGAACACTGAAGCTTTCTTT
v_gene: TRBV7-2; j_gene: TRBJ2-1; d_gene: TRBD2; abundance: .; CDR3aa: CASSLASGGYNEQFF; CDR3nt: TGTGCCAGCAGCTTAGCTAGCGGGGGGTACAATGAGCAGTTCTTC
v_gene: TRBV7-9; j_gene: TRBJ1-4; d_gene: TRBD1; abundance: .; CDR3aa: CASSFGQGIEKLFF; CDR3nt: TGTGCCAGCAGCTTCGGACAGGGGATTGAAAAACTGTTTTTT
v_gene: TRBV5-8; j_gene: TRBJ1-1; d_gene: .; abundance: once; CDR3aa: CASSLEARKNTEAFF; CDR3nt: TGTGCCAGCAGCTTGGAGGCCAGGAAGAACACTGAAGCTTTCTTT
v_gene: TRBV6-2/TRBV6-3; j_gene: TRBJ1-1; d_gene: TRBD1; abundance: .; CDR3aa: CASSYGTTGGTEAFF; CDR3nt: TGTGCCAGCAGTTACGGGACAACAGGGGGGACTGAAGCTTTCTTT
v_gene: TRBV28; j_gene: TRBJ1-2; d_gene: .; abundance: .; CDR3aa: CASSSGREHGYTF; CDR3nt: TGTGCCAGCAGTTCGGGGCGCGAACATGGCTACACCTTC
v_gene: TRBV4-2; j_gene: TRBJ1-2; d_gene: TRBD1; abundance: .; CDR3aa: CASSQGTGTGDPNYGYTF; CDR3nt: TGTGCCAGCAGCCAAGGGACCGGGACAGGGGATCCTAACTATGGCTACACCTTC
v_gene: TRBV24-1; j_gene: TRBJ2-2; d_gene: .; abundance: .; CDR3aa: CATSDPAGTGPGELFF; CDR3nt: TGTGCCACCAGTGATCCCGCAGGAACAGGTCCTGGGGAGCTGTTTTTT
v_gene: TRBV5-5; j_gene: TRBJ1-5; d_gene: .; abundance: .; CDR3aa: CASSSQGDQPQHF; CDR3nt: TGTGCCAGCAGTTCACAGGGCGATCAGCCCCAGCATTTT
v_gene: TRBV15; j_gene: TRBJ1-5; d_gene: .; abundance: once; CDR3aa: CATSSRRDMLNQPQHF; CDR3nt: TGTGCCACCAGCAGCCGCCGGGACATGTTAAATCAGCCCCAGCATTTT
v_gene: TRBV18; j_gene: TRBJ1-3; d_gene: .; abundance: .; CDR3aa: CASSPVELTSGNTIYF; CDR3nt: TGTGCCAGCTCACCGGTCGAACTCACGTCTGGAAACACCATATATTTT
v_gene: TRBV11-2; j_gene: TRBJ2-1; d_gene: .; abundance: .; CDR3aa: CASSFLPFNEQFF; CDR3nt: TGTGCCAGCAGCTTTCTCCCTTTCAATGAGCAGTTCTTC
v_gene: TRBV28; j_gene: TRBJ2-7; d_gene: TRBD1; abundance: .; CDR3aa: CASSPGQGYSYEQYF; CDR3nt: TGTGCCAGCAGTCCCGGACAGGGTTACTCCTACGAGCAGTACTTC